This T cell receptor beta chain was recorded in a study of CXCR3-negative and CXCR3-positive naive CD8 T cells (dated by TCRdb to between 2018 and 2021). The study in broad terms: Approximately 140 million TRB reads were obtained in total, roughly 1.5 +/- 0.3 million reads per library. The TRBV-TRBJ cluster analysis covered naive subsets from several donors and memory cells from 3 donors. Diversity and physicochemical repertoire analyses covered 11 donors pooled from two independent experiments. Broader findings and caveats from the paper: Because surface CD5, which is linked to self-reactivity in mice, was comparable between the naive subsets, TCR interaction strength was also inferred from TRB CDR3 physicochemical properties. Both naive subsets had comparably high repertoire diversity, while memory CD8+ T cells had much lower repertoire diversity. CXCR3 expression partially decreased after cryopreservation, so most assays used freshly isolated PBMCs. Compared with CXCR3-negative naive cells, CXCR3-positive naive cells had TRB CDR3s with higher hydrophobicity (lower Kidera factor 4), lower energy, and higher strength and volume indices. Naive CXCR3-negative and CXCR3-positive cells from the same donor showed similar TRBV-TRBJ usage, whereas memory cells showed distinct patterns.

CDR1 and CDR2 are drawn from the germline V gene: MNHEY, SVGEGT. The CDR3 measures 15 amino acids from cysteine to phenylalanine. Only the protein is available. Each CD8+ T cell subset was flow-sorted in triplicate, and some 310,000 cells per subset were placed directly into RLT lysis buffer. To exclude memory contaminants, naive CD8+ T cells were stringently defined as CD45RO-CCR7+CD27+CD95-. Using standard density gradient centrifugation, peripheral blood mononuclear cells were isolated from buffy coats. Naive CXCR3-negative and CXCR3-positive CD8+ T cells were flow-sorted using a FACSAria III. An RNeasy Mini Kit was used to extract total RNA from the sorted cells. Regarding this clonotype: Its specific antigen is unknown.

Sequencing instrument: NextSeq 550. The Human TCR Profiling Kit (MiLaboratory) was used to prepare UMI-labeled 5' RACE TRB cDNA libraries. The full amount of extracted RNA was used for cDNA synthesis, and the full amount of resulting cDNA was used for PCR amplification. Libraries were prepared in parallel with an identical number of PCR cycles. Processing in the source paper ran as follows. About 50,000 +/- 10,000 unique UMI-labeled TRB cDNA molecules per library were extracted with MIGEC and MiXCR, with at least two reads per UMI required. Each library averaged about 38,000 +/- 11,000 functional in-frame TRB CDR3 nucleotide clonotypes without stop codons. Diversity metrics, including normalized Shannon-Wiener and Chao1, were computed in VDJtools after downsampling to 5000 UMI-labeled TRB molecules per sample. VDJtools was used to calculate clonotype-size-weighted physicochemical properties of the central five CDR3 residues, namely interaction energy, strength, volume and Kidera factor 4. TCRdb reprocessed the reads, reporting each CDR3 protein sequence once and no DNA. Clone size and V and J calls follow TCRdb, not the original study. The table for this sample shows 50,000 to 70,000 distinct CDR3 sequences. About 0.57% of the sample is in the top ten clones.

Sequencing used naive CXCR3+ CD8+ T cells from blood. This sample's cell subset or site label indicates: CD45RO-CCR7+CD27+CD95- naive CD8+ T cells expressing CXCR3 (TNR3+). The sequence links TRBV6-2 or TRBV6-3 to TRBJ1-5; TCRdb gives TRBD1 as the D gene, but with no DNA this cannot be confirmed. This TCR was sampled from a human donor in good health. Some clones in this sample may be carry-over from other donors' samples. The CDR3 corresponds to CASSPGWGRDQPQHF.